This T cell receptor (beta chain) is drawn from a study of regulatory T cells in long-lasting Graves disease. Time point noted: newly diagnosed GD, antithyroid drugs for less than 3 months. Researchers made the TCR library from RNA that was extracted from PBMCs. This clonotype was observed many times. The CDR3 runs 21 residues. The germline gives CDR1 SGDLS, CDR2 YYNGEE. V was pared by 4 bases and J by 9 bases, with 23 bases of the junction left unmatched. Assembly of TCR beta libraries relied on iRepertoire HTBI primers together with Arm-PCR of CDR3 regions. TCRdb ran MiXCR on the multiplex PCR reads and lists one entry per CDR3 protein. In the table there are hundreds of thousands of distinct CDR3 sequences, roughly 17% of which are singletons. The same sample was also used in a study of T cells in Graves' hyperthyroidism and ophthalmopathy.

The chain is built from TRBV9 and TRBJ2-1, with 15 bases lining up with TRBD2. This TCR was recovered from a man aged 40-49 years with Graves disease. The sample here was peripheral blood mononuclear cells (PBMCs), taken at new diagnosis, from a patient treated with antithyroid drugs. CDR3 bases: TGTGCCAGCAGCACCCGAGGGTGGACTAGCGGGGGGGCGAGTACAATCGGTGAGCAGTTCTTC. Translation gives CASSTRGWTSGGASTIGEQFF.